Following are 17 T cell receptor beta chains from one sample sequenced in a study of T cells in women clearing cervical HPV infection. TCRdb's table, derived via immunoSEQ multiplex PCR, lists solely in-frame clones and lacks some. Its listing shows about 33,000 clones. Input material: blood buffy coat. The source is a woman aged 18 to 75 with a cervical HPV16 infection that either progressed to CIN3+ or cleared (not recorded which).

Concerning this clone: The read stops 3 residues short of the end of the CDR3; the missing end is completed from the germline J gene. The rearrangement joins TRBV6-1 to TRBJ2-2; 11 bases align to TRBD2. The CDR3 length is 19 residues. The V segment lost 0 bases and the J segment 0 bases; nucleotides outside the gene matches: 6. Germline V CDR1 and CDR2: MNHNS, SASEGT. CDR3 DNA (partial): TGTGCCAGCAGTGAAGCGCTGGGGACTAGCGGTCCGAACACCGGGGAG. Protein: CASSEALGTSGPNTGE. The entire CDR3 sequence reads CASSEALGTSGPNTGELFF.

In the case of this clone: The CDR3 extends 3 residues past the end of the read, so its final part is completed from the germline J gene. The gene calls are TRBV5-8 and TRBJ2-1; the match to TRBD1 covers 9 bases. The trim removed 3 bases at V and 7 bases at J, leaving 8 bases unmatched. Germline loops: CDR1 SGHTS, CDR2 YDEGEE. The CDR3 consists of 15 residues. CDR3: CASSSQGAQGNEQFF. CDR3 DNA (partial): TGTGCCAGCAGCTCACAGGGGGCGCAAGGGAATGAG.

Comment on this clone: The read stops 3 residues short of the end of the CDR3; the missing end is completed from the germline J gene. The V and J genes are TRBV5-4 and TRBJ1-3, with D uncertain. V lost 4 bases, J lost 2 bases, and 7 bases lay in between. Germline values: CDR1 SGHNT, CDR2 YYREEE (reference sequence). There are 13 residues in the CDR3. Here the CDR3 reads CASSHNPGNTIYF. Incomplete CDR3 DNA: TGTGCCAGCAGCCACAACCCTGGAAACACC.

With respect to this clone: From the germline J gene comes the end of the CDR3, since the read stops 3 residues before it. The chain links TRBV27 to TRBJ2-5; the match to TRBD2 covers 8 bases. There are 15 residues in the CDR3. V lost 5 bases to trimming and J lost 4 bases; unmatched junction nucleotides: 9. Germline V gene data show CDR1 as MNHEY and CDR2 as SMNVEV (reference sequence). The DNA read from the CDR3 is TGTGCCAGCAGTCCGCGCTCGCTAGCGGGAGAGACC. Translated: CASSPRSLAGET. The entire CDR3 protein reads CASSPRSLAGETQYF.

With respect to this clone: The sequenced fragment ends 3 residues before the CDR3 boundary, so the rest is inferred from the germline J gene. This chain links TRBV10-3 with TRBJ2-3; 8 bases align to TRBD1. This CDR3 contains 15 residues. Unmatched junction bases numbered 11, after V lost 8 bases and J lost 4 bases. CDR1 and CDR2 (germline): ENHRY, SYGVKD. CDR3: CAIGGSGGVADTQYF. Partial CDR3 DNA: TGTGCCATCGGGGGATCAGGGGGCGTCGCAGATACG.

As to this clone: The read comes to an end 3 residues before the CDR3 does, leaving the germline J gene to fill in the end. The chain joins TRBV11-2 to TRBJ2-1; 7 nucleotides match TRBD1. Germline V gene sequence: CDR1 SGHAT, CDR2 FQNNGV. V trimming: 1 base; J trimming: 9 bases; junction bases outside the gene matches: 6. CDR3 size: 14 residues. The CDR3 protein is CASSLVKGGREQFF. CDR3 bases read: TGTGCCAGCAGCTTAGTTAAAGGGGGCCGTGAG.

Concerning this clone itself: The CDR3 end is not reached by the read, which stops 3 residues before it; the germline J gene fills it in. The J gene is TRBJ2-3, the V gene TRBV30; no clear D gene. The germline CDR1 and CDR2 sequences are GTSNPN and SVGIG (reference sequence). Trimming shortened V by 1 base and J by 5 bases, and 7 bases separated the two germline ends. The CDR3 extends over 12 amino acids. The part of the CDR3 DNA that was read is TGTGCCTGGAGTGGGGCCAGAGATACG. Encoded protein: CAWSGARDT. The entire CDR3 protein is CAWSGARDTQYF.

Notes on this clone: The read stops 3 residues short of the end of the CDR3; the missing end is completed from the germline J gene. V usage is TRBV7-8 and J usage is TRBJ2-3; 7 bases match TRBD2. The CDR3 runs to 14 residues. V trimming: 5 bases; J trimming: 2 bases; junction bases outside the gene matches: 4. Germline CDR1 SGHVS, CDR2 FQNEAQ. The CDR3: CASSAGLVTDTQYF. The sequenced part of the CDR3 DNA is TGTGCCAGCAGCGCCGGACTAGTCACAGATACG.

Concerning this clone: Read data end 3 residues before the CDR3 end; the end is taken from the germline J gene. The chain couples TRBV2 to TRBJ1-1, with D maybe TRBD1 (5 bases). Trimming stripped 10 bases from V and 2 bases from J, with 11 bases between. Germline loops: CDR1 SNHLY, CDR2 FYNNEI. The length of the CDR3 is 12 residues. The part of the CDR3 DNA that was read is TGTGCCACGACAGAAATTAACACTGAA. Protein: CATTEINTE. In full, the CDR3 is CATTEINTEAFF.

With respect to this clone: With the read ending 3 residues before the CDR3 end, the germline J gene is used to fill in that end. The chain carries TRBV5-5 and TRBJ1-2; D perhaps matches TRBD1 (6 bases). The V end was cut by 4 bases, the J end by 4 bases, with 11 bases between. CDR1 is SGHKS and CDR2 is YYEKEE in the germline V gene (reference sequence). The CDR3 is 13 amino acids. The CDR3 loop is CASSAGDRYGYTF. The part of the CDR3 DNA that was read is TGTGCCAGCAGCGCAGGGGACCGCTATGGC.

As regards this clone: The read comes to an end 3 residues before the CDR3 does, leaving the germline J gene to fill in the end. The chain employs TRBV7-9 and TRBJ2-4, with 8 bases identical to TRBD2. The CDR3 contains 14 residues. Per the germline V gene, CDR1 is SEHNR and CDR2 is FQNEAQ (reference sequence). The part of the CDR3 DNA that was read is TGTGCCAGCAGCTCGGGAGGGGTAGGCTATGGT. This gives the protein CASSSGGVGYG. The entire CDR3 protein reads CASSSGGVGYGQYF.

Note on this clone: The read terminates 3 residues ahead of where the CDR3 ends, so the germline J gene completes it. The rearrangement joins TRBV7-3 to TRBJ2-6; D possibly corresponds to TRBD2 (6 bases). Trimming left V 8 bases short and J 2 bases short, with 13 bases between. Germline CDR1 SGHTA, CDR2 FQGTGA. The CDR3 totals 15 residues. The sequenced part of the CDR3 DNA is TGTGCCAGCTCCGCCTTAGCGGCTGGGGCCAACGTC. It codes for CASSALAAGANV. The entire CDR3 sequence reads CASSALAAGANVLTF. The full variable domain, completed using reference TRBV7-3 and TRBJ2-6, is GAGVSQTPSNKVTEKGKYVELRCDPISGHTALYWYRQSLGQGPEFLIYFQGTGAADDSGLPNDRFFAVRPEGSVSTLKIQRTERGDSAVYLCASSALAAGANVLTFGAGSRLTVL.

As regards this clone: The read stops 3 residues short of the end of the CDR3; the missing end is completed from the germline J gene. The chain carries TRBV30 and TRBJ1-4; TRBD1 matches 7 bases. CDR3 length: 13 residues. From germline, CDR1 is GTSNPN and CDR2 SVGIG (reference sequence). The CDR3 region is CAWSGQGSSPLFF. Incomplete CDR3 DNA: TGTGCCTGGAGTGGACAGGGTAGCTCACCA.

CDR3 region: CATSRDLSLDRPRDGYTF. The covered CDR3 bases are TGTGCCACCAGCAGAGACCTTTCATTAGACAGACCGAGAGATGGC. This sequence joins TRBV15 and TRBJ1-2; tentative D call: TRBD1 (5 bases). With the read ending 3 residues before the CDR3 end, the germline J gene is used to fill in that end. The CDR3 is made up of 18 amino acids. Between the trimmed V and J ends, which lost 0 bases and 6 bases, there was a span of 23 bases. In germline, CDR1 is LNHNV, CDR2 YYDKDF (reference sequence). The entire variable domain, with the rest obtained from reference TRBV15 and TRBJ1-2, is as follows: DAMVIQNPRYQVTQFGKPVTLSCSQTLNHNVMYWYQQKSSQAPKLLFHYYDKDFNNEADTPDNFQSRRPNTSFCFLDIRSPGLGDTAMYLCATSRDLSLDRPRDGYTFGSGTRLTVV.

With respect to this clone: A junction end diverges from the germline sequence, so it may reflect a read error. CDR3 amino acids: CAGSYWGGSSLGEQYF. Partial CDR3 DNA: TGTGCCGGCAGTTACTGGGGGGGATCTAGCCTTGGCGAG. The chain has TRBV6-2 or TRBV6-3 and TRBJ2-7, with 7 bases matching TRBD2. The read falls 3 residues short of the CDR3 end, and the missing part is taken from the germline J gene. Germline V gene lookup returns CDR1 MNHEY and CDR2 SVGEGT. This CDR3 comprises 16 residues.

Concerning this clone: The read terminates 3 residues before the CDR3 end, so the remaining end is supplied by the germline J gene. The chain joins TRBV20-1 to TRBJ2-1; D gene uncertain. The CDR3 has 11 amino acids. The germline CDR1 and CDR2 sequences are DFQATT and SNEGSKA (reference sequence). V was pared by 8 bases and J by 4 bases, with 9 bases between. The CDR3 DNA, read in part, is TGCAGTTACGACACATACAATGAG. The encoded protein is CSYDTYNE. The entire CDR3 protein is CSYDTYNEQFF.

Points on this clone: The read terminates 3 residues ahead of where the CDR3 ends, so the germline J gene completes it. This chain links TRBV7-2 with TRBJ2-3; tentatively, D is TRBD2 (6 bases). Germline values: CDR1 SGHTA, CDR2 FQGNSA. CDR3 length equals 13 residues. Trimming took off 7 bases at V and 2 bases at J, with 10 bases between the two ends. Partial CDR3 DNA: TGTGCCAGCAAGGACTACCTCACAGATACG. Its translation: CASKDYLTDT. The whole CDR3 reads CASKDYLTDTQYF.